Ten or more counts support the clone carrying this T cell receptor beta chain. One junction end does not reproduce the germline sequence, and a read error may be involved. These data come from a study of T cells in Graves' hyperthyroidism and ophthalmopathy. This CDR3 is 15 amino acids long. CDR1 is SNHLY, CDR2 FYNNEI, per germline. RNA transcripts were the template for amplifying TCR beta CDR3 regions. When the TCR CDR3 underwent first-round RT-PCR, the HTBI primer set was used. Each CDR3 protein gets one entry after TCRdb re-called the multiplex PCR reads with MiXCR. This table holds some 98,000 distinct CDR3 sequences, 35% to 45% found once.

Sequencing was done on a sample of peripheral blood or thyroid tissue (not recorded which). The J gene is TRBJ1-4, the V gene TRBV2, with D possibly being TRBD1 (6 bases). The receptor was isolated from a woman younger than 45 with Graves' hyperthyroidism. CDR3 sequence (DNA): TGTGCCGGCAGTTTCCTCAGGGGCGGCGGTGAAAAACTGTTTTTT. Its protein product is CAGSFLRGGGEKLFF.